This paragraph covers one TCR beta chain sequence. This clonotype was detected a few times. Its antigen target is currently unknown. Nothing much larger sits one base from this clone, and base qualities are not available. In the paper's terms, the treatment or condition label means: 10-day PBMC culture with coronavirus spike peptide pools or control peptides (ViraFEST assay). To expand antigen-specific T cells with peptide pools and then pick out the expanded clonotypes through TCR sequencing, the study relied on the ViraFEST assay. The convalescent patients' positive SARS-CoV-2 PCR tests were from March to December 2020, which was before the Alpha, Beta and Delta variants emerged in the United States. Some 2 million PBMCs per well were cultured in IMDM with approximately 5% human AB serum and about 9.2 IU/ml IL-2, plus 10 ug/ml peptide pools. Half of the culture medium was replaced with fresh IL-2-containing medium on days 3 and 7. Once the cells had been in culture for ten to eleven days, the EasySep CD4+ T cell isolation kit was used to isolate CD4+ T cells by negative selection. Ficoll-Paque Plus gradient centrifugation was used to isolate PBMCs from whole blood, and the isolated PBMCs were then either used fresh or cryopreserved at -140C. Culture conditions were generally each tested in triplicate wells.

This sample stems from a study of vaccination and CD4 T cells after COVID-19 (dated by TCRdb to 2021 to 2024). Looking at the study overall: SARS-CoV-2 positivity had been established in the convalescent patients by nasal swab PCR, and mild disease was recorded in eight to ten of these patients and severe disease in one. The convalescent cohort comprised six males and four females, including two Hispanic individuals, seven Caucasians, two Asians and one multiracial person. Participants received two doses of either the Pfizer-BioNTech BNT162b2 vaccine (n=8) or the Moderna mRNA-1273 vaccine (n=2). Post-COVID blood samples were collected from convalescent patients a median of approximately 100 days after diagnosis, with a range of about 30 to 180 days. The time from the second vaccine dose to post-vaccine blood sampling had a median of roughly 77 days and ranged from about 13 to 250 days. For stimulating the cultures, overlapping spike peptide pools were used, derived from SARS-CoV-2 as well as from the common cold coronaviruses HCoV-NL63, HCoV-OC43 and HCoV-229E. Control cultures used a CEFX viral epitope pool as positive control, an HIV-1 Nef peptide pool as negative control, or no peptide. In roughly 11 COVID-19 convalescent patients and several infection-naive healthy vaccine recipients, the spike-specific CD4+ TCR repertoire before mRNA vaccination was compared with the repertoire after mRNA vaccination. Summary of the overall study and its limitations: In convalescent patients, a median roughly 83% of post-vaccine SARS-CoV-2-reactive clones were detected only after vaccination, and vaccine-specific priming was suggested by this finding. The study included relatively few convalescent patients and did not analyze early timepoints after natural infection. Nearly all vaccine-specific clones in convalescent patients (304 of 307) were mono-reactive for SARS-CoV-2 spike rather than cross-reactive with common cold coronaviruses. The median number of SARS-CoV-2-reactive clonotypes rose from 20 to 25 after infection to roughly 38 after vaccination, but the change was not significant.

Trimming removed 5 bases from V and 8 bases from J, leaving 16 bases between the germline ends. Measured from the cysteine to the phenylalanine, the CDR3 is 14 residues long. The entry retains the CDR3 DNA only, 42 bases that are in frame from base 1. Reading the germline V gene gives CDR1 SGHNT and CDR2 YENEEA. The receptor library was made with PCR. TCR sequencing of DNA from cultured CD4+ T cells used the Oncomine TCR Beta short-read assay at the Johns Hopkins FTIC core. Genomic DNA was extracted from the cultured CD4+ T cells with the QIAamp micro DNA kit. Oncomine TCR Beta libraries from cultured CD4+ T cells were pooled using unique dual indexes and sequenced on an Illumina iSeq 100. From the authors' description of their analysis: Non-productive sequences were filtered out, and CDR3s that did not start with C, did not end with F or W, or were shorter than 7 amino acids were discarded. The MANAFEST web application identified antigen-specific clonotypes by comparing peptide-stimulated wells against reference wells and other culture wells. To be called positive, a clone needed an FDR below 0.05, an odds ratio above 5, and a productive frequency above 0.1% in at least two of three replicate wells. Clonotypes that were significantly expanded in both SARS-CoV-2 spike wells and at least one common cold coronavirus spike condition were defined as cross-reactive. Using R version 3.6.1, CDR3 homology was evaluated through Levenshtein distances (stringdist) along with unrooted phylogenetic trees (ape). Through fastp at Q25 and MiXCR, TCRdb rebuilt clones from the public reads, retaining in-frame beta chains. Rows with one shared CDR3 protein collapse into an entry with the most common genes and DNA. TCRdb, not the original authors, processed these V and J calls. The sample records around 13,000 distinct CDR3 sequences, roughly a quarter of which are singletons. The ten most abundant clones make up roughly a sixth of the sample.

The receptor comes from a human donor who had recovered from COVID-19. The input for sequencing was CD4+ T cells from blood, cultured in vitro, taken after SARS-CoV-2 vaccination. The receptor chain draws on TRBV11-3 and TRBJ2-1; the D gene is perhaps TRBD2, on 7 matching bases. CDR3 sequence: CASSLAGAGHEQFF. The DNA reads as follows: TGTGCCAGCAGCCTCGCGGGGGCCGGACATGAGCAGTTCTTC.